Sequencing of this TCR beta chain was carried out in a study of neurological immune-mediated disorders. The authors produced cDNA by 5'RACE using 10-nucleotide random UMIs. Over 190 million TCR-beta sequences from 15-18 subjects came from every sequencing run. Each CDR3 protein is one row after TCRdb ran MiXCR on the 5' RACE reads. The top ten clones hold under 2.5% of a sample with 45,000 to 65,000 distinct CDR3 sequences, roughly 8% of them seen once. The time point was: longitudinal time-point 3. The unsorted libraries had their origin in 2 million PBMCs stored at -80 C. This clonotype has at least ten counts. The V end lost 4 bases, the J end lost 5 bases, and 8 bases lay between the germline ends. Germline CDR1 SQVTM, CDR2 ANQGSEA. CDR3 length equals 11 residues.

This receptor was taken from a middle-aged woman in good health. The V call is TRBV29-1, the J call TRBJ2-5; D is unresolved. Sequenced sample: PBMCs. CDR3 coding DNA: TGCAGCGTTGCCGCTCCGGAGACCCAGTACTTC. This gives the protein CSVAAPETQYF.